This T cell receptor (beta chain) was recovered during a study of blood T cell repertoires in COVID-19. Looking at the study overall: The United States, Italy and Spain supplied acute and convalescent COVID-19 samples.

The table lists this clone with a few counts. Only in-frame clones appear in the TCRdb table, and some are missing; sequencing was by immunoSEQ multiplex PCR. The sample contains about 200,000 clones, 83% of which appear only once. The CDR3 length is 14 residues. The V gene's germline CDR1 is SGHTA and CDR2 FQGNSA. Trimming pared 3 bases from V and 6 bases from J, leaving 12 bases between. The sequence was collected from a middle-aged woman with active or convalescent COVID-19. The sample comprised peripheral blood. The chain is built from TRBV7-2 and TRBJ1-5; D is uncertain. CDR3 sequence reads: CASSLIREGQPQHF. The CDR3 nucleotides read TGTGCCAGCAGCTTGATCCGGGAGGGTCAGCCCCAGCATTTT. Filled out from reference TRBV7-2 and TRBJ1-5, the complete variable domain reads GAGVSQSPSNKVTEKGKDVELRCDPISGHTALYWYRQSLGQGLEFLIYFQGNSAPDKSGLPSDRFSAERTGGSVSTLTIQRTQQEDSAVYLCASSLIREGQPQHFGDGTRLSIL.